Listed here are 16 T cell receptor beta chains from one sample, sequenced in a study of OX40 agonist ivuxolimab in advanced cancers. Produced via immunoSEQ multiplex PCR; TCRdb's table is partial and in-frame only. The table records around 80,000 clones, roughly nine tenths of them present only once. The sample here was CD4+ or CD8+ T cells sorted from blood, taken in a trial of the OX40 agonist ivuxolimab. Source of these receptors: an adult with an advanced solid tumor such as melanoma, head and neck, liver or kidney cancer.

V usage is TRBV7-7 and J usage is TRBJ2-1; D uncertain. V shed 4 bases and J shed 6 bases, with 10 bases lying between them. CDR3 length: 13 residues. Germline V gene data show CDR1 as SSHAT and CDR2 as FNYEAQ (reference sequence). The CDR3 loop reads CASSSGTANEQFF. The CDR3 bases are TGTGCCAGCAGCTCAGGTACCGCCAATGAGCAGTTCTTC.

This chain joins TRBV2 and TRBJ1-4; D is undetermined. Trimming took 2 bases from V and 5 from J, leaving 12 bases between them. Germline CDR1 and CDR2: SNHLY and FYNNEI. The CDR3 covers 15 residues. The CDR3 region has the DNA TGTGCCAGCAGTGAAAGTATTGGGCGGAATGAAAAACTGTTTTTT. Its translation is CASSESIGRNEKLFF.

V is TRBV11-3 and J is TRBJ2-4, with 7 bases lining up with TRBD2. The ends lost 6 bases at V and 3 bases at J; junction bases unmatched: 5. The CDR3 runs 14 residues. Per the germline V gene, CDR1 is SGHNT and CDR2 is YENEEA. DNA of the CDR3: TGTGCCAGCAGTCCCGGGACTAACAAAAACATTCAGTACTTC. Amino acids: CASSPGTNKNIQYF.

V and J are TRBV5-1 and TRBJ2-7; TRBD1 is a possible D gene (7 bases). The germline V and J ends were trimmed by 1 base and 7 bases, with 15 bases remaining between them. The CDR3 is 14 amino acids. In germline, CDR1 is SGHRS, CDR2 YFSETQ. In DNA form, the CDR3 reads TGCGCCAGCAGCTTGTTGACAGGGAGGACGGAGCAGTACTTC. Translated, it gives CASSLLTGRTEQYF.

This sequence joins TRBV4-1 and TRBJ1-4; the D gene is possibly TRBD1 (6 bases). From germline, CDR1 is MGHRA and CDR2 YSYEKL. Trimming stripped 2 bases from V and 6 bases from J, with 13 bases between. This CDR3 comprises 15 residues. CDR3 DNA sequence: TGCGCCAGCAGCCAAAGGGGGGCCGGGGATGAAAAACTGTTTTTT. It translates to CASSQRGAGDEKLFF.

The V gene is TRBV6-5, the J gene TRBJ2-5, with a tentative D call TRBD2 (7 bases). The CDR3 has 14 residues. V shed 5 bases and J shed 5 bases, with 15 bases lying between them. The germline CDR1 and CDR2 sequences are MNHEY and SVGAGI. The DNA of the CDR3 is TGTGCCAGCAGTGATGGGGGGGCATGGGAGACCCAGTACTTC. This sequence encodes CASSDGGAWETQYF.

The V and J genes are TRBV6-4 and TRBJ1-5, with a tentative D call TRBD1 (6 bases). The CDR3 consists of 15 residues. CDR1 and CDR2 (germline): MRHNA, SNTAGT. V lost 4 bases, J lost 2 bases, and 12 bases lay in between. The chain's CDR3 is CASSAQTGGNQPQHF. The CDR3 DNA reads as TGTGCCAGCAGTGCCCAGACAGGAGGCAATCAGCCCCAGCATTTT.

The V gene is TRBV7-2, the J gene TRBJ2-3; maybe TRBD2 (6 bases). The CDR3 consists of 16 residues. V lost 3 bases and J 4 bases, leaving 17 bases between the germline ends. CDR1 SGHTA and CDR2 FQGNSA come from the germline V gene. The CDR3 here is CASSFVSGSGSDTQYF. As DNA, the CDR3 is TGTGCCAGCAGCTTTGTATCGGGTAGCGGATCAGATACGCAGTATTTT.

This CDR3 reads CASSRGGLMNTEAFF. DNA of the CDR3: TGTGCCAGCTCAAGGGGGGGATTAATGAACACTGAAGCTTTCTTT. V gene TRBV9 combines with J gene TRBJ1-1; tentatively, D is TRBD1 (6 bases). The CDR3 spans 15 residues. CDR1 SGDLS and CDR2 YYNGEE come from the germline V gene. V lost 7 bases to trimming and J lost 0 bases, with 16 bases between them.

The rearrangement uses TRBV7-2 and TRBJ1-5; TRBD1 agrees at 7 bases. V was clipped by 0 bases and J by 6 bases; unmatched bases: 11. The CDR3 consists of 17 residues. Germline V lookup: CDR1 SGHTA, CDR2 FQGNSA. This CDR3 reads CASSLAFGGDRAQPQHF. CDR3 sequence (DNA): TGTGCCAGCAGCTTAGCGTTTGGTGGCGACAGGGCTCAGCCCCAGCATTTT.

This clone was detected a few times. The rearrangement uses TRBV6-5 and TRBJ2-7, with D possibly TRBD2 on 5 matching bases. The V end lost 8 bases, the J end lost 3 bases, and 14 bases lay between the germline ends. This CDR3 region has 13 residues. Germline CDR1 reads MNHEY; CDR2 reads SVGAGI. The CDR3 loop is CASARAENYEQYF. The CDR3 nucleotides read TGTGCCAGCGCCCGAGCGGAAAACTACGAGCAGTACTTC.

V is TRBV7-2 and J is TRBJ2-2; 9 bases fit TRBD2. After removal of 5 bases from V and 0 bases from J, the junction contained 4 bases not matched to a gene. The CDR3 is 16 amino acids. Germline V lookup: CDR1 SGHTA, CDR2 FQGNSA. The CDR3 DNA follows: TGTGCCAGCAGCAGACTAGCGGCCGCGAACACCGGGGAGCTGTTTTTT. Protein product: CASSRLAAANTGELFF. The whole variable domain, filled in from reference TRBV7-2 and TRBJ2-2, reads GAGVSQSPSNKVTEKGKDVELRCDPISGHTALYWYRQSLGQGLEFLIYFQGNSAPDKSGLPSDRFSAERTGGSVSTLTIQRTQQEDSAVYLCASSRLAAANTGELFFGEGSRLTVL.

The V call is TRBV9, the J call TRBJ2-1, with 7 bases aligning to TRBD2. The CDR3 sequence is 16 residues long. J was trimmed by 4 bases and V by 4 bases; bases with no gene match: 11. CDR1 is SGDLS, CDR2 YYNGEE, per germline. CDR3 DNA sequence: TGTGCCAGCAGCCTCAGAGGGAGGGAATTGTACAATGAGCAGTTCTTC. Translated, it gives CASSLRGRELYNEQFF.

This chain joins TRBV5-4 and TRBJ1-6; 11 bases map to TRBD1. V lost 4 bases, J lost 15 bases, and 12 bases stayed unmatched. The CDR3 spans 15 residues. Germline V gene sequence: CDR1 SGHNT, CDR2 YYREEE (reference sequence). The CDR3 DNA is TGTGCCAGCAGCCCTGGCGGGACAGGGGGAATTCGCCTCCACTTT. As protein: CASSPGGTGGIRLHF.

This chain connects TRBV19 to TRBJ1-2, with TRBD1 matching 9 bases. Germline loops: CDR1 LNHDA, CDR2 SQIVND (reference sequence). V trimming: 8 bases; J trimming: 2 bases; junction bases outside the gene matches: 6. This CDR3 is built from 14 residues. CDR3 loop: CASGPGQGNYGYTF. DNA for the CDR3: TGTGCCAGTGGGCCAGGACAGGGGAACTATGGCTACACCTTC.

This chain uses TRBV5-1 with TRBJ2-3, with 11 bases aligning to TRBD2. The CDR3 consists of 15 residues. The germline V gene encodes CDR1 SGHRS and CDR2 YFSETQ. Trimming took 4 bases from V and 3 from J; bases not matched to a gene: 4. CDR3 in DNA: TGCGCCAGCAGCCTACTAGCGGGAGTTACAGATACGCAGTATTTT. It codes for CASSLLAGVTDTQYF.